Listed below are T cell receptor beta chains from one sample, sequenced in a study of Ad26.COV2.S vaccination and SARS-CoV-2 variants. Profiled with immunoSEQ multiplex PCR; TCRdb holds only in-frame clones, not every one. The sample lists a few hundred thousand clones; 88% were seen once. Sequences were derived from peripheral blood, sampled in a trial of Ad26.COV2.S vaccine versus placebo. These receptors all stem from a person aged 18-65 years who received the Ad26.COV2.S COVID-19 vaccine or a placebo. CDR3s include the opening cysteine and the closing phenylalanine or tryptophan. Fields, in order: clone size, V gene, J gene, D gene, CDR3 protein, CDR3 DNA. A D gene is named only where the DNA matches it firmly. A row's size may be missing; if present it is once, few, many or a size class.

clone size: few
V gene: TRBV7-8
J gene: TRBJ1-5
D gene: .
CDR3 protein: CASSLDGRGNQPQHF
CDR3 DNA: TGTGCCAGCAGCTTAGATGGCAGGGGCAATCAGCCCCAGCATTTT

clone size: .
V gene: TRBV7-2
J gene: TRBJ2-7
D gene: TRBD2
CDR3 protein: CASSLVSGGALGGYEQYF
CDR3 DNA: TGTGCCAGCAGCTTAGTTTCGGGGGGGGCGCTTGGAGGCTACGAGCAGTACTTC

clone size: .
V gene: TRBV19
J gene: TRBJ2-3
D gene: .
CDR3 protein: CASRSGTTNTDTQYF
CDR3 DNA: TGTGCCAGTAGATCCGGGACAACAAACACAGATACGCAGTATTTT

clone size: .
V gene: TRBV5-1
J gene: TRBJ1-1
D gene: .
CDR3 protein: CASSSRGDSVNTEAFF
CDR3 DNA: TGCGCCAGCAGCTCACGCGGTGACAGTGTGAACACTGAAGCTTTCTTT

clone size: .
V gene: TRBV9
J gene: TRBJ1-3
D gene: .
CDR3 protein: CASSSQGNTIYF
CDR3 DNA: TGTGCCAGCAGCTCACAGGGAAACACCATATATTTT

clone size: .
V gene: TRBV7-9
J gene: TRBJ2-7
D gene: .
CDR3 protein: CASTPRLKGGAGRYEQYF
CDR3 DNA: TGTGCCAGCACTCCGAGGTTAAAAGGGGGGGCAGGCCGCTACGAGCAGTACTTC

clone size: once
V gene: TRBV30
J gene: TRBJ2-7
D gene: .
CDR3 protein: CAWSSTTNEQYF
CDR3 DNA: TGTGCCTGGAGTTCCACAACGAACGAGCAGTACTTC

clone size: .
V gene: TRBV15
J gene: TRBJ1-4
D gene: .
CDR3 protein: CATSRAGSIGPNEKLFF
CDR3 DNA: TGTGCCACCAGCAGAGCTGGGTCTATTGGTCCAAATGAAAAACTGTTTTTT

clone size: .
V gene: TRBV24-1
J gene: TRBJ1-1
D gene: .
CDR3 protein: CATSETGNTEAFF
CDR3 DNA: TGTGCCACCAGTGAAACAGGTAACACTGAAGCTTTCTTT

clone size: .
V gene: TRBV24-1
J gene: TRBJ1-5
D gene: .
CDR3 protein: CATSEMQGTQHF
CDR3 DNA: TGTGCCACCAGTGAAATGCAGGGGACCCAGCATTTT

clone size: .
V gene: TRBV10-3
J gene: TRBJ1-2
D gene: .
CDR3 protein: CAISAEGHGYTF
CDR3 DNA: TGTGCCATCAGTGCGGAGGGACATGGCTACACCTTC

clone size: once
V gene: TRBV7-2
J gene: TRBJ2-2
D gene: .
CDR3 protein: CASSLFGSTGELFF
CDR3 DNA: TGTGCCAGCAGCTTATTCGGCTCAACCGGGGAGCTGTTTTTT

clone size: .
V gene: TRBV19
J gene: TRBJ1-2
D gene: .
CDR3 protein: CASSLGVLWQRGYGYTF
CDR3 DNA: TGTGCCAGTAGTTTAGGTGTTCTCTGGCAGCGGGGCTATGGCTACACCTTC

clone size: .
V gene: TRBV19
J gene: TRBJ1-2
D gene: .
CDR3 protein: CASSSSGGTGANYGYTF
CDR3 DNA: TGTGCCAGTAGTTCGAGCGGGGGGACCGGGGCTAACTATGGCTACACCTTC

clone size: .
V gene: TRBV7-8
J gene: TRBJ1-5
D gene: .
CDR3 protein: CASSLAAAYSNQPQHF
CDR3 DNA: TGTGCCAGCAGCTTAGCAGCAGCTTATAGCAATCAGCCCCAGCATTTT

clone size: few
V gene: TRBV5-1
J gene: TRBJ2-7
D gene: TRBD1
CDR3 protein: CASRLQTGTVAEQYF
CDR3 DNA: TGCGCCAGCAGGTTACAGACCGGGACAGTCGCCGAGCAGTACTTC

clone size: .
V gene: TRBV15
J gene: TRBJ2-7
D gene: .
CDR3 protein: CATSRDLEVNEQYF
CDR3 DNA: TGTGCCACCAGCAGAGATCTGGAGGTCAACGAGCAGTACTTC

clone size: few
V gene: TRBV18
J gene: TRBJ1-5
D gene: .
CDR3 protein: CASSPGQDNQPQHF
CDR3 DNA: TGTGCCAGCTCACCGGGGCAGGATAATCAGCCCCAGCATTTT

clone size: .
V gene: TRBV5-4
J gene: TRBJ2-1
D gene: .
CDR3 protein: CASSIDRNNEQFF
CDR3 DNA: TGTGCCAGCAGCATAGACCGAAACAATGAGCAGTTCTTC

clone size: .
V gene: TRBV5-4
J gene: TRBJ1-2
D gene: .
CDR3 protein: CASSLGGGEGYTF
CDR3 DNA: TGTGCCAGCAGCTTGGGCGGGGGGGAGGGCTACACCTTC

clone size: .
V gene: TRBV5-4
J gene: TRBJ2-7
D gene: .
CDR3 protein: CASSHIQLSYEQYF
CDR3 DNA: TGTGCCAGCAGCCATATTCAGCTCTCCTACGAGCAGTACTTC

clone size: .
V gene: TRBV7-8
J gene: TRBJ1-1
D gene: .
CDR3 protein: CASSLESRGITEAFF
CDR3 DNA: TGTGCCAGCAGCTTAGAATCCCGGGGGATCACTGAAGCTTTCTTT

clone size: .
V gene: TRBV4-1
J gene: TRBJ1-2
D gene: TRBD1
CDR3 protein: CASSLPSRRRGLSGYTF
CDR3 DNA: TGCGCCAGCAGCCTTCCCAGCAGGCGCAGGGGGCTGAGTGGCTACACCTTC

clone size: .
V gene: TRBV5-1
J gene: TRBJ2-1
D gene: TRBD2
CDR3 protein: CASSLRMRGDYNEQFF
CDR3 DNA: TGCGCCAGCAGCTTGAGGATGCGGGGGGACTACAATGAGCAGTTCTTC

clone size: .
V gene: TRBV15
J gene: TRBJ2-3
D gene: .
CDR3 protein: CATSRENTDTQYF
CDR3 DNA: TGTGCCACCAGCAGAGAGAACACAGATACGCAGTATTTT

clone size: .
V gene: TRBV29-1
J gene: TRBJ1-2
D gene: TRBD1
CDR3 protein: CSAIPSDRDHNYGYTF
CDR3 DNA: TGCAGCGCCATCCCGTCGGACAGGGACCATAACTATGGCTACACCTTC

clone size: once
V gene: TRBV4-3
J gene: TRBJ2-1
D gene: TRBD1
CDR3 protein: CASSLSGTGRGEQFF
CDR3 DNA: TGCGCCAGCAGCCTGTCCGGGACAGGGCGGGGTGAGCAGTTCTTC

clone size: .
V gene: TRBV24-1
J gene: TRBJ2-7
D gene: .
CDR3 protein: CATSARGPPYEQYF
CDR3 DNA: TGTGCCACCAGTGCCCGCGGGCCTCCCTACGAGCAGTACTTC

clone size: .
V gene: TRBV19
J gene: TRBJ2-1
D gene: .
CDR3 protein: CASSVSWGGIMYNEQFF
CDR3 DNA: TGTGCCAGTAGTGTTTCGTGGGGGGGCATTATGTACAATGAGCAGTTCTTC